The entry that follows covers one TCR beta chain sequence. Other DNA sequences of this sample code for an identical CDR3. These data originate in a study of blood T cell repertoires in COVID-19. Background on the study: Acute and convalescent COVID-19 samples came from the United States, Italy and Spain. From T cells, B-cell-depleted T cells, or PBMCs came the material, which was cDNA or gDNA.

Trimming removed 4 bases from V and 5 bases from J, with 11 bases in between. The CDR3 covers 14 residues. Germline assignment: CDR1 LGHNA and CDR2 YNFKEQ. As handled by the study authors: Reference gene primer amplification in the assay estimated nucleated cell counts. TCRdb's table, derived via immunoSEQ multiplex PCR, lists solely in-frame clones and lacks some. D and trimming come from the DNA, and the V and J calls and clone size come from that table. The sample lists under 90,000 clones, 75% to 90% occurring once. V usage is TRBV4-2 and J usage is TRBJ2-2, with D possibly TRBD2 on 5 matching bases. The sequenced material came from peripheral blood. The clonotype originates from a woman of 80 years or more with active or convalescent COVID-19. The CDR3 DNA sequence: TGTGCCAGCAGCCCGGCAGGCGGGACCGGGGAGCTGTTTTTT. Amino acid sequence: CASSPAGGTGELFF.